Each of the 14 T cell receptor beta chains below was sequenced from the same sample in a study of blood T cells in healthy people across ages (dated by TCRdb to between 2014 and 2016). Receptor libraries were prepared by 5' RACE. The sequencing machine was an Illumina HiSeq 2500. The second PCR ran for roughly 7 to 12 cycles and used a J-beta primer mix along with a sample-barcoded 5' primer. The public reads were run again by TCRdb, first through fastp at Q25 and then through MiXCR, and only productive beta chains were kept. When rows share a CDR3 protein, they turn into one entry using the most common DNA and genes. For this sample the table gives 1.5 million to 2 million distinct CDR3 sequences, of which 49% were detected only once. The ten largest clones represent less than 2.5% of the sample. The sequenced material came from blood. Receptors originate from a woman between 40 and 50 years old in good health.

The chain employs TRBV20-1 and TRBJ2-7; the match to TRBD1 covers 8 bases. Germline V gene sequence: CDR1 DFQATT, CDR2 SNEGSKA (reference sequence). The V segment lost 4 bases and the J segment 3 bases; nucleotides outside the gene matches: 8. CDR3 length: 14 residues. The CDR3 DNA reads TGCAGTGCTACTTCCGGGACAGGTTTCTACGAGCAGTACTTC. As protein: CSATSGTGFYEQYF.

The chain recombines TRBV20-1 with TRBJ1-5, with 9 positions matching TRBD1. Germline V CDR1 and CDR2: DFQATT, SNEGSKA (reference sequence). This CDR3 has 15 residues. V lost 1 base and J lost 6; bases outside the gene matches: 7. The CDR3 spells CSARAPQGARQPQHF. The CDR3 DNA sequence: TGCAGTGCTAGAGCCCCACAGGGGGCGCGTCAGCCCCAGCATTTT.

The chain combines TRBV7-9 with TRBJ1-1; no definite D call. Trimming stripped 5 bases from V and 12 bases from J, with 16 bases between. CDR1 and CDR2 (germline): SEHNR, FQNEAQ (reference sequence). This CDR3 is built from 12 residues. The CDR3 DNA sequence: TGTGCCAGCAGCGTTTTAGGAGCTGGGTCTTTCTTT. Translating it yields CASSVLGAGSFF.

As concerns this clonotype: The junction differs from germline at one of its ends, possibly a read error. J is TRBJ2-3 and V is TRBV5-1; 12 positions agree with TRBD2. The CDR3 totals 17 residues. The germline V gene encodes CDR1 SGHRS and CDR2 YFSETQ. This chain's CDR3 is CAGSARTSGDVGGTQYF. DNA for the CDR3: TGCGCCGGCAGCGCCCGGACTAGCGGGGATGTAGGGGGTACGCAGTATTTT.

In the case of this clonotype: An end of the junction does not agree with germline; a read error may underlie this. V usage is TRBV15 and J usage is TRBJ2-3, with D hard to call. The CDR3 has 16 amino acids. Germline V gene data show CDR1 as LNHNV and CDR2 as YYDKDF (reference sequence). The CDR3 protein is CVTSRETTLSTDTQYF. The CDR3 bases are TGTGTCACCAGCAGAGAGACGACGCTTAGCACAGATACGCAGTATTTT.

The chain joins TRBV5-1 to TRBJ2-5, with TRBD1 matching over 7 bases. V gave up 4 bases and J gave up 3 bases; unmatched junction bases: 6. The germline CDR1 and CDR2 sequences are SGHRS and YFSETQ. This CDR3 has 14 amino acids. In nucleotides, the CDR3 is TGCGCCAGCAGCCACAGGGGCGTTGAAGAGACCCAGTACTTC. It is translated as CASSHRGVEETQYF.

This clonotype was observed a handful of times. The chain couples TRBV2 to TRBJ2-7, with TRBD2 matching 7 bases. CDR3 length: 12 amino acids. The germline gives CDR1 SNHLY, CDR2 FYNNEI. The V and J ends lost 6 bases and 6 bases, in that order; junction bases with no gene match: 5. The CDR3 DNA reads as TGTGCCAGCAGGGGAGGGCAGGTCGAGCAGTACTTC. The encoded protein is CASRGGQVEQYF.

The rearrangement joins TRBV29-1 to TRBJ1-2; weak D call: TRBD1 (5 bases). The CDR3 is 11 amino acids. V was pared by 4 bases and J by 8 bases, with 11 bases between. CDR1 and CDR2 from the germline V gene are SQVTM and ANQGSEA. The chain's CDR3 is CSVGRGGGYTF. CDR3 coding DNA: TGCAGCGTTGGGAGGGGAGGGGGCTACACCTTC.

The rearrangement uses TRBV24-1 and TRBJ2-7; a weak D match, TRBD1 (5 bases). The CDR3 consists of 15 residues. Trimming left V 6 bases short and J 5 bases short, with 19 bases between. Germline V gene data show CDR1 as KGHDR and CDR2 as SFDVKD. As DNA, the CDR3 is TGTGCCACCAGTTCAGGGCAACCCCTCGAGGACGAGCAGTACTTC. Translated, it gives CATSSGQPLEDEQYF.

V usage is TRBV6-1 and J usage is TRBJ1-4; possible D gene TRBD1, 5 bases. The CDR3 runs 18 residues. Germline V gives CDR1 MNHNS, CDR2 SASEGT. Deletions cut 5 bases from V and 8 bases from J, with 27 bases between. CDR3 sequence: CASSPLPGYFHQDEKLFF. CDR3 nucleotide sequence: TGTGCCAGCAGTCCACTCCCAGGGTACTTCCATCAAGACGAAAAACTGTTTTTT.

Worth noting for this clonotype: Relative to the germline gene, one junction end is altered; a read error may explain this. The rearrangement joins TRBV9 to TRBJ2-1; no firm D call. The CDR3 loop spans 14 amino acids. CDR1 and CDR2 from the germline V gene are SGDLS and YYNGEE. The DNA of the CDR3 is TGTACCAGCAGCTATCAAGTGCCCCCCAATGAGCAGTTCTTC. It codes for CTSSYQVPPNEQFF.

CDR3 residues: CASSDGAGIFGYTF. CDR3 DNA sequence: TGTGCCAGCTCCGACGGGGCAGGGATCTTTGGCTACACCTTC. The chain is built from TRBV7-2 and TRBJ1-2; a weak D match, TRBD1 (5 bases). The CDR3 contains 14 residues. Trimming removed 8 bases at V and 7 bases at J, with 20 bases between. CDR1 and CDR2 (germline): SGHTA, FQGNSA.

This clonotype turned up a few times. The chain uses TRBV9 and TRBJ2-3, with unresolved D. This CDR3 region has 13 residues. Between the trimmed V and J ends, which lost 0 bases and 10 bases, there was a span of 12 bases. Looked up from germline, CDR1 is SGDLS and CDR2 is YYNGEE. CDR3 region: CASSVVAEYAQYF. As DNA, the CDR3 is TGTGCCAGCAGCGTAGTGGCAGAGTATGCGCAGTATTTT.

This clonotype was observed a few times. The CDR3: CASSSVGARDNEQFF. The CDR3 DNA reads as TGTGCCAGCAGCTCCGTAGGGGCAAGGGACAATGAGCAGTTCTTC. The chain carries TRBV7-9 and TRBJ2-1; D might be TRBD1 (5 bases). CDR3 length: 15 residues. Trimming cost V 4 bases and J 5 bases, with 15 bases left between them. The germline V gene encodes CDR1 SEHNR and CDR2 FQNEAQ (reference sequence). Based on the CDR3 plus reference TRBV7-9 and TRBJ2-1, the full variable domain is DTGVSQNPRHKITKRGQNVTFRCDPISEHNRLYWYRQTLGQGPEFLTYFQNEAQLEKSRLLSDRFSAERPKGSFSTLEIQRTEQGDSAMYLCASSSVGARDNEQFFGPGTRLTVL.